Following are 8 T cell receptor beta chains from one sample sequenced in a study. Sequenced by immunoSEQ multiplex PCR; TCRdb stores in-frame clones only, minus some. Of under 65,000 clones listed, just over 90% are singletons. Sample: PBMCs. Source of these receptors: a man aged 35-49 years with rheumatoid arthritis.

The chain links TRBV7-9 to TRBJ2-5; TRBD2 matches at 9 bases. Trimming removed 1 base from V and 2 bases from J; junction bases left unmatched: 2. Looked up from germline, CDR1 is SEHNR and CDR2 is FQNEAQ (reference sequence). The CDR3 runs to 15 residues. CDR3 protein: CASSLGLAGQETQYF. In DNA form, the CDR3 reads TGTGCCAGCAGCTTAGGGCTAGCGGGGCAAGAGACCCAGTACTTC.

CDR3 in amino acids: CASSLGPLGTLYEQYF. Here the CDR3 DNA reads TGTGCCAGCAGCTTGGGCCCACTCGGGACACTCTACGAGCAGTACTTC. V and J are TRBV5-5 and TRBJ2-7; D may be TRBD1 (6 bases). The V gene's germline CDR1 is SGHKS and CDR2 YYEKEE (reference sequence). The CDR3 consists of 16 residues. The germline V and J ends were trimmed by 0 bases and 3 bases, with 16 bases remaining between them.

This chain uses TRBV7-6 with TRBJ1-6; tentative D call: TRBD1 (6 bases). Trimming took 1 base from V and 9 from J, leaving 10 bases between them. The CDR3 covers 14 residues. CDR1 is SGHVS, CDR2 FNYEAQ, per germline. The CDR3 is CASSLVRGGSPLHF. The CDR3 DNA follows: TGTGCCAGCAGCTTAGTCAGGGGAGGTTCACCCCTCCACTTT.

Notes on this clone: At one boundary the junction diverges from the germline segment, which might be a read error. The V and J genes are TRBV7-7 and TRBJ1-2, with a tentative D call TRBD1 (6 bases). This CDR3 spans 16 amino acids. The germline V gene encodes CDR1 SSHAT and CDR2 FNYEAQ (reference sequence). For the CDR3, the DNA is TGTGCTAGCAGCTTCGAGGGAACAGGGTATAGCTATGGCTACACCTTC. It codes for CASSFEGTGYSYGYTF.

The chain links TRBV7-9 to TRBJ1-1, with unresolved D. The V gene lost 3 bases and the J gene lost 5 bases, with 10 bases spanning the gap. CDR1 is SEHNR and CDR2 is FQNEAQ in the germline V gene (reference sequence). The CDR3 totals 13 residues. The chain's CDR3 is CASSFIPKTEAFF. The DNA of the CDR3 is TGTGCCAGCAGCTTTATTCCAAAAACTGAAGCTTTCTTT.

CDR3 amino acids: CASSPDSSYNEQFF. DNA for the CDR3: TGTGCCAGCAGTCCTGACAGCTCCTACAATGAGCAGTTCTTC. The chain carries TRBV27 and TRBJ2-1; the D gene is possibly TRBD1 (5 bases). V dropped 5 bases and J dropped 0 bases, with 8 bases sitting between them. Germline lookup yields CDR1 MNHEY and CDR2 SMNVEV (reference sequence). The CDR3 contains 14 residues.

V usage is TRBV30 and J usage is TRBJ2-4, with D perhaps matching TRBD1 (7 bases). Per germline, CDR1 GTSNPN and CDR2 SVGIG (reference sequence). The CDR3 length is 17 residues. V was clipped by 0 bases and J by 1 base, with 16 bases between them. CDR3 DNA sequence: TGTGCCTGGAGTGTACGCGACAGGGCGGGGGCCAAAAACATTCAGTACTTC. It encodes CAWSVRDRAGAKNIQYF.

This clone has a handful of counts. The chain has TRBV30 and TRBJ1-6, with D uncertain. The CDR3 totals 13 residues. The V gene lost 0 bases and the J gene lost 7 bases, with 7 bases spanning the gap. Germline V gene lookup returns CDR1 GTSNPN and CDR2 SVGIG (reference sequence). The CDR3 coding sequence is TGTGCCTGGAGTGTAGGTCTGAATTCACCCCTCCACTTT. It translates to CAWSVGLNSPLHF.